This TCR beta chain was retrieved from a study of cytomegalovirus exposure and HLA in healthy donors. Study outcomes and limitations: As was reported, the classifier diagnosed cytomegalovirus status with high specificity and sensitivity. Usually a TCR sequence was rare, but some public TCRs were found in many donors.

Researchers ran the PCR with 60 Vbeta and 13 Jbeta primers. The assay was immunoSEQ multiplex PCR, and TCRdb's table has in-frame clones only and misses some. The table gives about 74,000 clones; the top ten clones make up 6.5% to 9.5% of it. Turning to this clone: Its target is not known.

Looked up from germline, CDR1 is MDHEN and CDR2 is SYDVKM. V trimming: 4 bases; J trimming: 5 bases; junction bases outside the gene matches: 5. CDR3 length: 15 residues. The receptor's source is a female donor in good health and CMV-seropositive. The gene calls are TRBV28 and TRBJ1-5; TRBD1 matches 10 bases. Sequenced: PBMCs. The CDR3 coding sequence is TGTGCCAGCAGTTCCGGGACAGGGGAGCATCAGCCCCAGCATTTT. Translated: CASSSGTGEHQPQHF.